The clone carrying this TCR beta chain was counted at least ten times. Its antigen is unknown. This specimen belongs to a study of regulatory T cells in long-lasting Graves disease. Study in general: For under 3 months, newly diagnosed Graves' patients had been taking antithyroid drugs. Study observations and caveats: Persistent patients shared more public clonotypes (under 3,000) than newly diagnosed patients (966).

The germline V gene has CDR1 MNHNS and CDR2 SASEGT. V lost 8 bases and J lost 6, with 22 bases in between. This CDR3 has 15 residues. Arm-PCR with iRepertoire HTBI primers amplified the CDR3 regions for these TCR beta libraries. One entry per CDR3 protein, called by TCRdb with MiXCR from the multiplex PCR reads. The sample lists 300,000 to 400,000 distinct CDR3 sequences; about a sixth were seen once. Time point specified: newly diagnosed GD, antithyroid drugs for less than 3 months. Generation of the TCR library employed RNA extracted from PBMCs. American Thyroid Association guidelines served as the basis for diagnosing Graves' disease.

The rearrangement joins TRBV6-1 to TRBJ1-1, with a weak D call TRBD1 (6 bases). This receptor was taken from a female donor with Graves disease. Sequenced here: peripheral blood mononuclear cells (PBMCs), sampled at new diagnosis, from a patient treated with antithyroid drugs. The CDR3 sequence is CASENIFQGRAEAFF. Here the CDR3 DNA reads TGTGCCAGCGAAAATATATTTCAGGGGCGGGCTGAAGCTTTCTTT.